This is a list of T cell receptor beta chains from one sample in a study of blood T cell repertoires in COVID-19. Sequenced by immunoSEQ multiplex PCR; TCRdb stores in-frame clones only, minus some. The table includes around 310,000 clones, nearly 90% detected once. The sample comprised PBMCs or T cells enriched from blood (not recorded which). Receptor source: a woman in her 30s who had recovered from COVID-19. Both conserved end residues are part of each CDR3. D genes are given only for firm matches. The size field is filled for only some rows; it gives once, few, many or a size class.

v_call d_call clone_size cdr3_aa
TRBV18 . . CASSRDFGTEAFF
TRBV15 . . CATSRVGRNSPLHF
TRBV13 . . CASSFWALSSYEQYF
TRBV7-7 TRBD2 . CASSPRIAGPNTGELFF
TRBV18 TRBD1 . CASSPRDRAPTDTQYF
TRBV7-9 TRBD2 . CASSPWTSGRGNEQFF
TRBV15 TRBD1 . CATSGPERDSTNYNEKLFF
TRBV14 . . CASSLSGPPYEQYF
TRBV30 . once CAWSGTGNTEAFF
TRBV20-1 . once CSAEDGETQYF
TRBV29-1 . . CSVATEGPQHF
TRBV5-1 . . CASSLGTANEQFF
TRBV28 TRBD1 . CASSLVRGQPQHF